Listed here is a single TCR beta chain. Original processing notes: Amplification with reference gene primers provided the estimates of nucleated cell counts. Some clones are missing from TCRdb's copy, which holds only in-frame ones; the method was immunoSEQ multiplex PCR. From that table come the V and J calls and clone size; the DNA was used to work out D and trimming. The table shows about 270,000 clones, with roughly 86% occurring only once. The sample originates from a study of blood T cell repertoires in COVID-19. On the study more broadly: COVID-19 samples, acute and convalescent, were from the United States, Italy and Spain. Nucleic acid was either cDNA or gDNA, and it came from T cells, B-cell-depleted T cells, or PBMCs.

This CDR3 region has 14 residues. Germline-derived CDR1 and CDR2 are SGDLS and YYNGEE. Deletions cut 1 base from V and 4 bases from J, with 10 bases between. The material sequenced was peripheral blood. This receptor was obtained from an older woman who had recovered from COVID-19. The chain recombines TRBV9 with TRBJ2-3, with D possibly being TRBD2 (6 bases). CDR3 nucleotides: TGTGCCAGCAGCGTATTTTGGGGGGCAGATACGCAGTATTTT. It codes for CASSVFWGADTQYF.